The 31 T cell receptor beta chains below come from one sample, sequenced in a study of beta chain features in type 1 diabetes. Study-wide findings and caveats: TCRB CDR3 length was moderately but significantly reduced in all four CD4+ subsets of Type 1 diabetes patients.

The authors reverse transcribed all of the isolated RNA, so sequencing captured expressed TCRB transcripts. Method: immunoSEQ multiplex PCR; TCRdb's copy keeps in-frame clones and lacks some. The profile shows some 640,000 clones, roughly 13% of them singletons. These TCRs are of unknown antigen specificity. Sequenced input: naive CD4+ T cells from blood. These receptors all stem from a man between 18 and 29 years old with type 1 diabetes.

The chain is built from TRBV30 and TRBJ2-3; 8 bases line up with TRBD2. The CDR3 is 16 amino acids. From germline, CDR1 is GTSNPN and CDR2 SVGIG (reference sequence). V dropped 0 bases and J dropped 6; count of bases not matched to a gene: 11. This chain's CDR3 is CAWSVGVAGPGDTQYF. For the CDR3, the DNA is TGTGCCTGGAGTGTGGGGGTAGCGGGACCCGGGGATACGCAGTATTTT.

The V and J genes are TRBV15 and TRBJ1-4; no clear D. The CDR3 is 14 amino acids. Per the germline V gene, CDR1 is LNHNV and CDR2 is YYDKDF (reference sequence). The germline V and J ends were trimmed by 5 bases and 4 bases, with 11 bases remaining between them. The CDR3 coding sequence is TGTGCCACCAGCCCTAACAGCTTTAATGAAAAACTGTTTTTT. This codes for CATSPNSFNEKLFF.

The rearrangement links TRBV7-2 to TRBJ2-1, with 8 nucleotides matching TRBD2. CDR1 and CDR2 from the germline V gene are SGHTA and FQGNSA. The V gene end was trimmed by 1 base and the J gene end by 5 bases; junction bases not matched to a gene: 4. The CDR3 has 15 amino acids. This CDR3 is CASSLVAGLDNEQFF. The CDR3 nucleotides read TGTGCCAGCAGCTTAGTAGCGGGACTAGACAATGAGCAGTTCTTC.

The rearrangement links TRBV6-5 to TRBJ2-2, with 9 bases lining up with TRBD2. This CDR3 has 14 amino acids. J lost 7 bases, V lost 4 bases, and 4 bases had no gene match. Germline CDR1 is MNHEY and CDR2 is SVGAGI. CDR3 in DNA: TGTGCCAGCAGTTCTAGCGGGGAGGGCGGGGAGCTGTTTTTT. Protein product: CASSSSGEGGELFF.

The chain combines TRBV5-1 with TRBJ2-1; tentative D call: TRBD1 (5 bases). The germline V gene encodes CDR1 SGHRS and CDR2 YFSETQ. The CDR3 consists of 14 residues. V lost 6 bases and J lost 8, with 18 bases in between. The CDR3 here is CASNLQGLRYEQFF. The CDR3 region has the DNA TGCGCCAGCAACCTTCAGGGCTTAAGGTATGAGCAGTTCTTC.

This chain uses TRBV30 with TRBJ2-7, with D possibly matching TRBD1 (6 bases). There are 12 residues in the CDR3. Germline V gives CDR1 GTSNPN, CDR2 SVGIG (reference sequence). Trimming shortened V by 2 bases and J by 5 bases, and 10 bases separated the two germline ends. The CDR3 reads CAWSRDKNEQYF. The CDR3 DNA follows: TGTGCCTGGAGTCGGGACAAGAACGAGCAGTACTTC.

The V gene is TRBV7-2, the J gene TRBJ1-3, with D tentatively TRBD1 (5 bases). The CDR3 is made up of 13 amino acids. In germline, CDR1 is SGHTA, CDR2 FQGNSA. The V end lost 5 bases, the J end lost 4 bases, and 9 bases lay between the germline ends. The CDR3 here is CASSRDVGNTIYF. The CDR3 DNA follows: TGTGCCAGCAGCCGGGACGTCGGAAACACCATATATTTT.

This clone was observed once. V gene TRBV9 combines with J gene TRBJ2-5; a possible D gene is TRBD2 (5 bases). Germline CDR1 reads SGDLS; CDR2 reads YYNGEE. V shed 2 bases and J shed 2 bases, with 13 bases lying between them. The CDR3 sequence is 15 residues long. CDR3 DNA: TGTGCCAGCAGCGTTAAGGGAGTGGGGCAAGAGACCCAGTACTTC. Its translation: CASSVKGVGQETQYF.

This clone was seen only a few times. V is TRBV7-6 and J is TRBJ2-1; 7 bases align to TRBD2. The length of the CDR3 is 16 residues. Losses at the gene ends were 1 base for V and 0 bases for J; bases not matched to a gene: 3. Looked up from germline, CDR1 is SGHVS and CDR2 is FNYEAQ. For the CDR3, the DNA is TGTGCCAGCAGCTTAGTCGGGGGGAGCTCCTACAATGAGCAGTTCTTC. Translating it yields CASSLVGGSSYNEQFF.

In its sample, this clone was seen a few times. The gene calls are TRBV6-1 and TRBJ2-7; a possible D gene is TRBD2 (5 bases). Trimming pared 6 bases from V and 3 bases from J, leaving 15 bases between. Germline CDR1 MNHNS, CDR2 SASEGT. CDR3 length: 14 amino acids. The DNA of the CDR3 is TGTGCCAGCAGACCCCCGGGAAGTTACTACGAGCAGTACTTC. Amino acids: CASRPPGSYYEQYF.

This clone showed up just a few times. V and J are TRBV30 and TRBJ1-1; tentative D call: TRBD1 (5 bases). This CDR3 comprises 13 residues. Germline V lookup: CDR1 GTSNPN, CDR2 SVGIG (reference sequence). With 2 bases removed from V and 6 bases from J, the gap between germline ends came to 13 bases. The CDR3 bases are TGTGCCTGGAGTATTGGGGCCCGGGCTGAAGCTTTCTTT. This translates into CAWSIGARAEAFF.

In this sample, this clone turned up a few times. The chain employs TRBV7-2 and TRBJ1-6, with unresolved D. Germline values: CDR1 SGHTA, CDR2 FQGNSA. CDR3 size: 12 residues. The germline V and J ends were trimmed by 5 bases and 14 bases, with 13 bases remaining between them. CDR3 sequence reads: CASSPTLMALHF. The CDR3 nucleotides are TGTGCCAGCAGCCCGACTCTGATGGCCCTCCACTTT.

The rearrangement uses TRBV7-9 and TRBJ2-3; no clear D gene. CDR1 and CDR2 (germline): SEHNR, FQNEAQ (reference sequence). The ends were cut back, 1 base at V and 6 bases at J, with 11 bases in the middle. This CDR3 has 14 residues. The CDR3 here is CASSLEVVSDTQYF. CDR3 DNA sequence: TGTGCCAGCAGCTTAGAGGTAGTTTCGGATACGCAGTATTTT.

The rearrangement links TRBV19 to TRBJ2-1, with 7 bases that match TRBD2. Germline V gene sequence: CDR1 LNHDA, CDR2 SQIVND (reference sequence). There are 15 residues in the CDR3. V shed 6 bases, J shed 1 base, and the junction held 6 bases outside the gene matches. The CDR3 protein is CASSQAGVSYNEQFF. The CDR3 coding sequence is TGTGCCAGTAGCCAGGCGGGGGTTTCCTACAATGAGCAGTTCTTC.

The rearrangement joins TRBV7-2 to TRBJ2-3; D is uncertain. With 3 bases removed from V and 3 bases from J, the gap between germline ends came to 7 bases. CDR3 length: 13 residues. Germline lookup yields CDR1 SGHTA and CDR2 FQGNSA. In DNA, the CDR3 is TGTGCCAGCAGCTTCACTTTGACAGATACGCAGTATTTT. As protein: CASSFTLTDTQYF.

The chain uses TRBV27 and TRBJ2-2, with D possibly being TRBD2 (5 bases). The germline V and J ends were trimmed by 5 bases and 7 bases, with 23 bases remaining between them. The CDR3 has 17 amino acids. CDR1 and CDR2 (germline): MNHEY, SMNVEV (reference sequence). DNA of the CDR3: TGTGCCAGCAGTCCGTTAACGCGTCTCGGGGAGCACGGGGAGCTGTTTTTT. Protein sequence: CASSPLTRLGEHGELFF.

This clone was counted a few times. The V gene is TRBV4-1, the J gene TRBJ1-4; D gene uncertain. This CDR3 has 15 amino acids. The ends were cut back, 1 base at V and 6 bases at J, with 12 bases in the middle. Germline V gene lookup returns CDR1 MGHRA and CDR2 YSYEKL. CDR3 residues: CASSQVSDGHEKLFF. For the CDR3, the DNA is TGCGCCAGCAGCCAAGTCTCGGACGGACATGAAAAACTGTTTTTT.

This clone was observed once. V usage is TRBV5-1 and J usage is TRBJ2-3; TRBD2 agrees at 7 bases. The CDR3 runs 17 residues. V was clipped by 5 bases and J by 5 bases; unmatched bases: 17. Germline V gives CDR1 SGHRS, CDR2 YFSETQ. The CDR3 region is CASSARPGTTPQDTQYF. The CDR3 DNA reads as TGCGCCAGCAGTGCTAGGCCGGGGACTACTCCACAAGATACGCAGTATTTT.

This clone has more than one count but fewer than ten. V gene TRBV30 combines with J gene TRBJ2-1; 11 bases align to TRBD2. Germline CDR1 and CDR2: GTSNPN and SVGIG (reference sequence). With 7 bases clipped from V and 10 bases from J, the junction kept 6 bases outside the gene matches. This CDR3 region has 12 residues. The DNA of the CDR3 is TGTGCCTTTGGACTAGCGGGTATCGAGCAGTTCTTC. The encoded protein is CAFGLAGIEQFF.

This clone was counted a few times. In nucleotides, the CDR3 is TGCAGTGCTGTGCCCCACAATGAGCAGTTCTTC. This translates into CSAVPHNEQFF. The V and J genes are TRBV20-1 and TRBJ2-1; the D is unclear. The CDR3 runs to 11 residues. V was shortened by 5 bases and J by 5 bases, with 7 bases between the two germline ends. Germline CDR1 DFQATT, CDR2 SNEGSKA (reference sequence).

The J gene is TRBJ1-2, the V gene TRBV5-6; D might be TRBD1 (6 bases). CDR1 is SGHDT and CDR2 is YYEEEE in the germline V gene. V gave up 2 bases and J gave up 1 base, with 12 bases separating them. The CDR3 runs to 15 residues. The CDR3 sequence is CASSLHRADNYGYTF. CDR3 in DNA: TGTGCCAGCAGCTTACACAGGGCGGATAACTATGGCTACACCTTC.

The chain recombines TRBV15 with TRBJ1-6; D unclear. The germline V and J ends were trimmed by 5 bases and 3 bases, with 8 bases remaining between them. Germline V gene sequence: CDR1 LNHNV, CDR2 YYDKDF (reference sequence). There are 14 residues in the CDR3. In DNA, the CDR3 is TGTGCCACCAGCGCCGGGAGCTATAATTCACCCCTCCACTTT. Its translation is CATSAGSYNSPLHF.

There are a few counts of this clone. The gene calls are TRBV19 and TRBJ2-7, with 7 nucleotides matching TRBD2. Germline CDR1 reads LNHDA; CDR2 reads SQIVND (reference sequence). The CDR3 is 14 residues long. V trimming: 9 bases; J trimming: 0 bases; junction bases outside the gene matches: 8. The CDR3 reads CASGAGILSYEQYF. DNA for the CDR3: TGTGCCAGCGGAGCGGGAATCCTCTCCTACGAGCAGTACTTC.

This clone showed up just a few times. The chain recombines TRBV6-5 with TRBJ1-1; a possible D gene is TRBD1 (5 bases). Germline V lookup: CDR1 MNHEY, CDR2 SVGAGI. V shed 0 bases and J shed 3 bases, with 14 bases lying between them. The CDR3 is 16 amino acids. This CDR3 reads CASSYSTRGADTEAFF. CDR3 nucleotides: TGTGCCAGCAGTTACTCGACGAGGGGAGCCGACACTGAAGCTTTCTTT.

The V gene is TRBV4-1, the J gene TRBJ2-5; D not resolved. Deletions cut 0 bases from V and 5 bases from J, with 7 bases between. The CDR3 is made up of 13 amino acids. CDR1 is MGHRA, CDR2 YSYEKL, per germline. The CDR3 loop reads CASSQDPVETQYF. The CDR3 region has the DNA TGCGCCAGCAGCCAAGATCCCGTGGAGACCCAGTACTTC.

This clone appeared a few times. The CDR3 DNA is TGCAGCGTTATGAGGGGGGGGCCCTACGAGCAGTACTTC. This translates into CSVMRGGPYEQYF. The chain carries TRBV29-1 and TRBJ2-7, with a tentative D call TRBD2 (7 bases). The V gene lost 5 bases and the J gene lost 2 bases, with 13 bases spanning the gap. CDR1 and CDR2 (germline): SQVTM, ANQGSEA. The length of the CDR3 is 13 residues.

This clone was detected a few times. J is TRBJ1-6 and V is TRBV5-4, with D unresolved. The ends were cut back, 3 bases at V and 9 bases at J, with 13 bases in the middle. The length of the CDR3 is 14 residues. Germline-derived CDR1 and CDR2 are SGHNT and YYREEE (reference sequence). CDR3 sequence: CASSSEGGGSPLHF. Here the CDR3 DNA reads TGTGCCAGCAGCTCGGAGGGAGGCGGTTCACCCCTCCACTTT.

The chain links TRBV28 to TRBJ1-5; D is uncertain. CDR1 is MDHEN, CDR2 SYDVKM, per germline. The V gene lost 2 bases and the J gene lost 1 base, with 9 bases spanning the gap. The CDR3 consists of 15 residues. The CDR3 DNA reads TGTGCCAGCAGTTTAACCCATGTCAGCAATCAGCCCCAGCATTTT. Its translation: CASSLTHVSNQPQHF.

J is TRBJ2-3 and V is TRBV6-5, with D hard to call. Germline V gene lookup returns CDR1 MNHEY and CDR2 SVGAGI. This CDR3 region has 12 residues. The germline V and J ends were trimmed by 5 bases and 5 bases, with 8 bases remaining between them. The CDR3 loop is CASSQRKDTQYF. The CDR3, as DNA: TGTGCCAGCAGTCAACGCAAAGATACGCAGTATTTT.

The chain recombines TRBV5-8 with TRBJ2-1; the D call may be TRBD1 or TRBD2 (5 bases each). V was trimmed by 4 bases and J by 4 bases, leaving 12 bases between them. This CDR3 has 14 amino acids. Germline CDR1 reads SGHTS; CDR2 reads YDEGEE. CDR3 in amino acids: CASSPGTDYNEQFF. CDR3 in DNA: TGTGCCAGCAGCCCCGGGACGGATTACAATGAGCAGTTCTTC.

The chain links TRBV27 to TRBJ1-2, with TRBD1 identical over 7 bases. This CDR3 has 14 amino acids. Germline trimming cut 5 bases from V and 5 bases from J; bases unmatched to any gene: 8. Germline V gene lookup returns CDR1 MNHEY and CDR2 SMNVEV (reference sequence). The CDR3 DNA is TGTGCCAGCAGTCCCCGACAGGGTAAATATGGCTACACCTTC. Translating it yields CASSPRQGKYGYTF.